This TCR beta chain was profiled in a study of blood T cell repertoires in COVID-19. About the study: Sources were T cells, B-cell-depleted T cells, or PBMCs; the material itself was cDNA or gDNA.

Clones were read by immunoSEQ multiplex PCR, and TCRdb kept only the in-frame ones, dropping some. The repertoire holds fewer than 150,000 clones, with under 85% as singletons. This CDR3 contains 15 residues. The trim removed 5 bases at V and 1 base at J, leaving 8 bases unmatched. Germline V gene sequence: CDR1 SGHAT, CDR2 FQNNGV. This chain connects TRBV11-2 to TRBJ2-7; 7 nucleotides align to TRBD1. Sample: peripheral blood. The TCR originated in a woman aged 80 or older in a cohort sampled during active or convalescent COVID-19. The CDR3 nucleotides are TGTGCCAGCAGCAGATACAGGGGAATGTCCTACGAGCAGTACTTC. Protein product: CASSRYRGMSYEQYF. Based on the CDR3 plus reference TRBV11-2 and TRBJ2-7, the full variable domain is EAGVAQSPRYKIIEKRQSVAFWCNPISGHATLYWYQQILGQGPKLLIQFQNNGVVDDSQLPKDRFSAERLKGVDSTLKIQPAKLEDSAVYLCASSRYRGMSYEQYFGPGTRLTVT.